This passage covers 26 T cell receptor beta chains from one sample sequenced in a study of regulatory T cells in long-lasting Graves disease. Arm-PCR with iRepertoire HTBI primers amplified the CDR3 regions for these TCR beta libraries. TCRdb passed the multiplex PCR reads through MiXCR, listing each CDR3 protein once. The sample lists roughly 610,000 distinct CDR3 sequences; about 16% were seen once. The time point was: newly diagnosed GD, antithyroid drugs for less than 3 months. PBMCs were the source of the RNA used for TCR sequencing. A further study also used this sample, focusing on T cells in Graves' hyperthyroidism and ophthalmopathy.

The sample was peripheral blood mononuclear cells (PBMCs), taken at new diagnosis, from a patient treated with antithyroid drugs. All receptors derive from a woman under 40 with Graves disease.

The chain joins TRBV20-1 to TRBJ2-3, with 7 bases that match TRBD2. Unmatched junction bases numbered 14, after V lost 5 bases and J lost 3 bases. CDR1 and CDR2 from the germline V gene are DFQATT and SNEGSKA (reference sequence). The CDR3 spans 16 residues. CDR3 in amino acids: CSAEPPFSGGTDTQYF. For the CDR3, the DNA is TGCAGTGCTGAACCCCCTTTCTCGGGGGGAACAGATACGCAGTATTTT.

This clonotype was counted a few times. V usage is TRBV3-1 and J usage is TRBJ2-1, with D tentatively TRBD2 (7 bases). V gave up 2 bases and J gave up 8 bases, with 10 bases separating them. In germline, CDR1 is LGHDT, CDR2 YNNKEL (reference sequence). The CDR3 consists of 13 residues. Here the CDR3 reads CASSQLGGHEQFF. The CDR3 DNA is TGTGCCAGCAGCCAACTCGGGGGGCATGAGCAGTTCTTC.

This clonotype occurred many times. V is TRBV28 and J is TRBJ1-4; D gene unclear. Germline assignment: CDR1 MDHEN and CDR2 SYDVKM. The V end was cut by 5 bases, the J end by 7 bases, with 14 bases between. The CDR3 consists of 14 residues. The chain's CDR3 is CASSLPTMGEKLFF. CDR3 coding DNA: TGTGCCAGCAGTCTCCCAACCATGGGTGAAAAACTGTTTTTT.

This clonotype came up a few times. This sequence joins TRBV24-1 and TRBJ1-2, with 12 bases fitting TRBD1. In germline, CDR1 is KGHDR, CDR2 SFDVKD. CDR3 length: 16 residues. The V and J ends lost 3 bases and 2 bases, in that order; junction bases with no gene match: 3. The CDR3 region has the DNA TGTGCCACCAGTGATGGAGGGACAGGGGGCAACTATGGCTACACCTTC. Residues: CATSDGGTGGNYGYTF.

J is TRBJ2-3 and V is TRBV20-1; TRBD2 agrees at 7 bases. CDR1 and CDR2 (germline): DFQATT, SNEGSKA (reference sequence). The ends lost 4 bases at V and 4 bases at J; junction bases unmatched: 5. The CDR3 is 13 residues long. The CDR3 reads CSATSGNPDTQYF. The CDR3 nucleotides are TGCAGTGCTACTAGCGGTAACCCAGATACGCAGTATTTT.

A few counts support this clonotype. The chain employs TRBV2 and TRBJ2-4; D may match TRBD1 or TRBD2 (6 bases each). CDR1 SNHLY and CDR2 FYNNEI come from the germline V gene. The V end lost 3 bases, the J end lost 1 base, and 10 bases lay between the germline ends. This CDR3 comprises 15 residues. The CDR3 DNA follows: TGTGCCAGCAGTGATGGGGGGCTTGCCAAAAACATTCAGTACTTC. Amino acids: CASSDGGLAKNIQYF. Variable domain in full (rest from reference TRBV2 and TRBJ2-4): EPEVTQTPSHQVTQMGQEVILRCVPISNHLYFYWYRQILGQKVEFLVSFYNNEISEKSEIFDDQFSVERPDGSNFTLKIRSTKLEDSAMYFCASSDGGLAKNIQYFGAGTRLSVL.

This clonotype has ten or more counts. This sequence joins TRBV28 and TRBJ2-7; D may correspond to TRBD1 or TRBD2 (5 bases each). CDR3 length: 19 amino acids. Looked up from germline, CDR1 is MDHEN and CDR2 is SYDVKM. Trimming pared 3 bases from V and 1 base from J, leaving 25 bases between. DNA of the CDR3: TGTGCCAGCAGTTTTCCTCCGGGACCCCAAATCCACAAGTCCTACGAGCAGTACTTC. The encoded protein is CASSFPPGPQIHKSYEQYF.

This clonotype was observed a handful of times. This sequence joins TRBV5-1 and TRBJ2-7; possible D gene TRBD1, 6 bases. Germline CDR1 reads SGHRS; CDR2 reads YFSETQ. V was pared by 5 bases and J by 5 bases, with 26 bases between. CDR3 length equals 17 residues. This CDR3 is CASSYHNTGKIVNEQYF. CDR3 coding DNA: TGCGCCAGCAGTTACCATAATACAGGGAAAATCGTCAACGAGCAGTACTTC.

Ten or more counts support this clonotype. The genes are TRBV30 and TRBJ1-5; D might be TRBD1 (6 bases). Per germline, CDR1 GTSNPN and CDR2 SVGIG (reference sequence). This CDR3 comprises 13 residues. V shed 0 bases and J shed 7 bases, with 10 bases lying between them. CDR3: CAWSVAGAQPQHF. CDR3 DNA sequence: TGTGCCTGGAGTGTGGCAGGGGCGCAGCCCCAGCATTTT.

In this sample, this clonotype turned up many times. The chain recombines TRBV3-1 with TRBJ2-7, with 7 bases that match TRBD2. CDR1 is LGHDT and CDR2 is YNNKEL in the germline V gene (reference sequence). The V segment lost 1 base and the J segment 8 bases; nucleotides outside the gene matches: 8. The CDR3 sequence is 14 residues long. CDR3 coding DNA: TGTGCCAGCAGCCAAGGCGGGAGCGGTGTTCAGCAGTACTTC. This translates into CASSQGGSGVQQYF.

This clonotype was seen at least ten times. The J gene is TRBJ1-6, the V gene TRBV2; D is unresolved. Germline assignment: CDR1 SNHLY and CDR2 FYNNEI. Deletions cut 7 bases from V and 5 bases from J, with 12 bases between. The CDR3 has 14 residues. CDR3 protein: CASNQRPDNSPLHF. DNA of the CDR3: TGTGCCAGCAATCAGAGGCCCGATAATTCACCCCTCCACTTT. The full variable domain, with the rest looked up from reference TRBV2 and TRBJ1-6, is EPEVTQTPSHQVTQMGQEVILRCVPISNHLYFYWYRQILGQKVEFLVSFYNNEISEKSEIFDDQFSVERPDGSNFTLKIRSTKLEDSAMYFCASNQRPDNSPLHFGNGTRLTVT.

This clonotype was found a few times. This chain connects TRBV6-4 to TRBJ2-2; unclear D gene. Between the trimmed V and J ends, which lost 0 bases and 5 bases, there was a span of 7 bases. This CDR3 has 14 residues. The germline gives CDR1 MRHNA, CDR2 SNTAGT. Written as DNA, the CDR3 is TGTGCCAGCAGTGACTCAGTGGGGACCGGGGAGCTGTTTTTT. Translated, it gives CASSDSVGTGELFF.

The chain combines TRBV20-1 with TRBJ2-2, with 8 bases matching TRBD2. This CDR3 comprises 15 residues. The germline V gene has CDR1 DFQATT and CDR2 SNEGSKA (reference sequence). Losses at the gene ends were 0 bases for V and 4 bases for J; bases not matched to a gene: 4. This CDR3 is CSARDGGRSTGELFF. The CDR3 DNA sequence: TGCAGTGCTAGAGATGGCGGGAGGAGCACCGGGGAGCTGTTTTTT.

This clonotype was recorded at least ten times. The chain has TRBV12-3 or TRBV12-4 and TRBJ2-3; a possible D gene is TRBD1 (5 bases). V was pared by 5 bases and J by 0 bases, with 12 bases between. The CDR3 is made up of 15 amino acids. This CDR3 is CASSQGPRSTDTQYF. The CDR3 DNA is TGTGCCAGCAGTCAGGGCCCCAGGAGCACAGATACGCAGTATTTT.

This clonotype showed up many times. This sequence joins TRBV5-6 and TRBJ2-5, with 8 bases that match TRBD2. V shed 3 bases and J 1 base; nucleotides not matched to a gene: 8. Germline values: CDR1 SGHDT, CDR2 YYEEEE. The CDR3 length is 16 residues. In nucleotides, the CDR3 is TGTGCCAGCAGCTGGTGGGGTAGCGGGGCCCAAGAGACCCAGTACTTC. It yields the protein CASSWWGSGAQETQYF.

V is TRBV19 and J is TRBJ2-7, with a tentative D call TRBD2 (5 bases). Germline-derived CDR1 and CDR2 are LNHDA and SQIVND (reference sequence). There are 15 residues in the CDR3. With 1 base removed from V and 6 bases from J, the gap between germline ends came to 16 bases. The DNA for the CDR3 is TGTGCCAGTAGTATAGCCCTTACCACACGGGGCGAGCAGTACTTC. Its translation: CASSIALTTRGEQYF.

This clonotype has more than one count but fewer than ten. CDR3 DNA: TGTGCCAGCAGCCGCCGCGTGGCTATAAACAATGAGCAGTTCTTC. Translation gives CASSRRVAINNEQFF. The chain couples TRBV5-6 to TRBJ2-1; D unresolved. Trimming took off 4 bases at V and 5 bases at J, with 16 bases between the two ends. The CDR3 is 15 amino acids. Germline CDR1 and CDR2: SGHDT and YYEEEE.

This clonotype was seen many times. This chain connects TRBV28 to TRBJ1-2, with 8 bases aligning to TRBD1. The CDR3 length is 12 residues. The ends lost 8 bases at V and 5 bases at J; junction bases unmatched: 4. The V gene's germline CDR1 is MDHEN and CDR2 SYDVKM. The DNA of the CDR3 is TGTGCCAGCGGACAGGGTTCGTATGGCTACACCTTC. Translation gives CASGQGSYGYTF.

This clonotype has ten or more counts. The genes are TRBV7-2 and TRBJ2-1, with 14 nucleotides matching TRBD2. The CDR3 totals 15 residues. The germline CDR1 and CDR2 sequences are SGHTA and FQGNSA. V dropped 5 bases and J dropped 10; count of bases not matched to a gene: 7. CDR3 nucleotide sequence: TGTGCCAGCAGCAGAGCCGGGACTAGCGGGGGAGAGCAGTTCTTC. It yields the protein CASSRAGTSGGEQFF.

This clonotype was picked up many times. The chain employs TRBV2 and TRBJ2-5; no firm D call. Per germline, CDR1 SNHLY and CDR2 FYNNEI. The V end lost 1 base, the J end lost 2 bases, and 5 bases lay between the germline ends. The CDR3 covers 13 residues. The CDR3 loop reads CASSEVGQETQYF. DNA for the CDR3: TGTGCCAGCAGTGAAGTCGGTCAAGAGACCCAGTACTTC.

The V and J genes are TRBV20-1 and TRBJ1-3; a possible D gene is TRBD1 (5 bases). Germline V gene lookup returns CDR1 DFQATT and CDR2 SNEGSKA (reference sequence). V lost 6 bases, J lost 0 bases, and 18 bases lay in between. The CDR3 extends over 16 amino acids. The CDR3 nucleotides are TGCAGTGCGAGGACAACTAGGGTATCCTCTGGAAACACCATATATTTT. This gives the protein CSARTTRVSSGNTIYF.

This clonotype has only a few counts. The V gene is TRBV28, the J gene TRBJ2-7; a possible D gene is TRBD1 (8 bases). The CDR3 runs to 14 residues. V was cut by 6 bases and J by 2 bases, with 14 bases left in between. Germline V gene lookup returns CDR1 MDHEN and CDR2 SYDVKM. The CDR3 reads CASREQGGTYEQYF. As DNA, the CDR3 is TGTGCCAGCAGGGAACAGGGGGGGACCTACGAGCAGTACTTC.

In its sample, this clonotype was seen many times. The chain recombines TRBV27 with TRBJ2-7, with TRBD2 matching over 7 bases. From germline, CDR1 is MNHEY and CDR2 SMNVEV (reference sequence). V was pared by 6 bases and J by 3 bases, with 11 bases of the junction left unmatched. The CDR3 is 15 residues long. Here the CDR3 reads CASSPFGGTVYEQYF. The DNA of the CDR3 is TGTGCCAGCAGCCCCTTCGGGGGGACGGTCTACGAGCAGTACTTC.

This clonotype was observed many times. This sequence joins TRBV5-1 and TRBJ2-1; D unclear. Germline V gives CDR1 SGHRS, CDR2 YFSETQ. V lost 2 bases and J 8 bases, leaving 17 bases between the germline ends. The CDR3 is 15 amino acids. Here the CDR3 reads CASSFRATARDEQFF. The CDR3 region has the DNA TGCGCCAGCAGCTTTCGAGCCACAGCCCGCGATGAGCAGTTCTTC.

The gene calls are TRBV5-8 and TRBJ1-1; 8 bases agree with TRBD1. V gave up 3 bases and J gave up 2 bases; unmatched junction bases: 9. This CDR3 has 16 amino acids. Germline CDR1 is SGHTS and CDR2 is YDEGEE. CDR3 in DNA: TGTGCCAGCAGCTGGAGGACAGGGCGAGTTAACACTGAAGCTTTCTTT. It yields the protein CASSWRTGRVNTEAFF. Combining the CDR3 with reference TRBV5-8 and TRBJ1-1 gives the whole variable domain EAGVTQSPTHLIKTRGQQATLRCSPISGHTSVYWYQQALGLGLQFLLWYDEGEERNRGNFPPRFSGRQFPNYSSELNVNALELEDSALYLCASSWRTGRVNTEAFFGQGTRLTVV.

Of note for this clonotype: One end of the junction fails to match germline, which may point to a read error. The V and J genes are TRBV5-5 and TRBJ2-7; D not resolved. CDR3 length: 12 amino acids. Per germline, CDR1 SGHKS and CDR2 YYEKEE (reference sequence). The CDR3 region has the DNA TGTGCCAGCACTGAAAAACCCCAAGTAGAGCACTTC. Residues: CASTEKPQVEHF.